A single sample gave rise to the 3 T cell receptor beta chains below, sequenced in a study of shared clonotypes between healthy human individuals. Only in-frame clones appear in the TCRdb table, and some are missing; sequencing was by immunoSEQ multiplex PCR. This sample has approximately 2.3 million clones, with more than 85% found just once. The sample taken for sequencing was naive CD4+ T cells from PBMCs. Indicated subset: CD45RA+ positively selected. The receptors were sampled from a man in his late teens or twenties in good health. Some clones in this sample may be carry-over from other donors' samples.

The chain is built from TRBV28 and TRBJ1-1; 8 positions match TRBD1. This CDR3 has 15 residues. V was clipped by 7 bases and J by 6 bases; unmatched bases: 13. Germline V CDR1 and CDR2: MDHEN, SYDVKM. Written as DNA, the CDR3 is TGTGCCAGCACATATACAGGGGGGATATTCCCTGAAGCTTTCTTT. This sequence encodes CASTYTGGIFPEAFF.

This clone showed up just once. The genes are TRBV7-8 and TRBJ2-7, with a tentative D call TRBD1 (6 bases). Per the germline V gene, CDR1 is SGHVS and CDR2 is FQNEAQ. V lost 1 base, J lost 2 bases, and 12 bases lay in between. The CDR3 spans 15 residues. CDR3 sequence reads: CASSLVRTAPYEQYF. CDR3 DNA sequence: TGTGCCAGCAGCTTAGTGCGGACAGCGCCCTACGAGCAGTACTTC.

This chain connects TRBV7-9 to TRBJ2-7; D perhaps matches TRBD1 (6 bases). The CDR3 contains 13 residues. The V gene lost 2 bases and the J gene lost 4 bases, with 9 bases spanning the gap. Germline values: CDR1 SEHNR, CDR2 FQNEAQ (reference sequence). This CDR3 reads CASSLIRGYEQYF. The CDR3 DNA sequence: TGTGCCAGCAGCTTAATCAGGGGTTACGAGCAGTACTTC.